This TCR beta chain originates from a study of T cells in Graves' hyperthyroidism and ophthalmopathy. Study conclusions and caveats: Blood also showed most of the thyroid clonotypes that were expanded above 0.001.

Diagnoses were made from clinical symptoms, serum measures (thyroxine and TRAb), thyroid ultrasound and orbital computed tomography. Germline V gene lookup returns CDR1 LNHDA and CDR2 SQIVND (reference sequence). The CDR3 is made up of 15 amino acids. V shed 7 bases and J 12 bases; nucleotides not matched to a gene: 13. Many counts were recorded for this clonotype. Antigen: not known. The TCR beta CDR3 regions underwent amplification using RNA transcripts as the source. The TCR CDR3 was amplified in a first-round RT-PCR using the HTBI primer set. TCRdb redid the calling of the multiplex PCR reads with MiXCR, one entry per CDR3 protein. This table holds nearly 600,000 distinct CDR3 sequences, about 14% found once.

The gene calls are TRBV19 and TRBJ2-1, with 12 bases fitting TRBD2. The TCR originated in a woman younger than 45 with Graves' hyperthyroidism that later progressed to Graves' ophthalmopathy. Sequences were obtained from blood. CDR3 loop: CASTLTSGGRRWQFF. CDR3 DNA: TGTGCCAGTACCCTGACTAGCGGGGGCCGGAGGTGGCAGTTCTTC.